Each of the 26 T cell receptor beta chains below was sequenced from the same sample in a study of cytomegalovirus exposure and HLA in healthy donors. PCR employed 60 Vbeta and 13 Jbeta primers. Produced via immunoSEQ multiplex PCR; TCRdb's table is partial and in-frame only. The data hold some 200,000 clones, with under 70% observed a single time. Sequencing was carried out using PBMCs. The receptors here all came from a man aged 40-55 years in good health and CMV-seropositive.

V usage is TRBV5-1 and J usage is TRBJ1-1, with 8 bases fitting TRBD1. This CDR3 contains 15 residues. Losses at the gene ends were 3 bases for V and 1 base for J; bases not matched to a gene: 5. Germline CDR1 SGHRS, CDR2 YFSETQ. The CDR3 loop reads CASSSLQGANTEAFF. The DNA for the CDR3 is TGCGCCAGCAGCTCCCTCCAGGGGGCGAACACTGAAGCTTTCTTT.

The chain couples TRBV11-3 to TRBJ1-1; D might be TRBD1 (6 bases). V dropped 1 base and J dropped 8 bases, with 14 bases sitting between them. CDR3 length equals 14 residues. Germline values: CDR1 SGHNT, CDR2 YENEEA. The CDR3 DNA sequence: TGTGCCAGCAGCTTAGGAGGAGCTGGACAGGAAGCTTTCTTT. It codes for CASSLGGAGQEAFF.

This chain joins TRBV6-5 and TRBJ1-2; tentative D call: TRBD1 (6 bases). This CDR3 comprises 14 residues. Per the germline V gene, CDR1 is MNHEY and CDR2 is SVGAGI. Trimming left V 2 bases short and J 3 bases short, with 10 bases between. The CDR3 DNA reads TGTGCCAGCAGTTACGGGTCAGGGGACTATGGCTACACCTTC. Its translation is CASSYGSGDYGYTF.

This clone came up a few times. This sequence joins TRBV9 and TRBJ2-5; maybe TRBD2 (6 bases). Germline CDR1 SGDLS, CDR2 YYNGEE. With 4 bases removed from V and 0 bases from J, the gap between germline ends came to 10 bases. The CDR3 loop spans 14 amino acids. The CDR3 bases are TGTGCCAGCAGCCTCGGACTAAACCAAGAGACCCAGTACTTC. It is translated as CASSLGLNQETQYF.

This clone was detected only a few times. The chain recombines TRBV4-1 with TRBJ1-1, with TRBD1 as a possible D gene (5 bases). Germline assignment: CDR1 MGHRA and CDR2 YSYEKL. Trimming pared 3 bases from V and 6 bases from J, leaving 11 bases between. This CDR3 has 13 residues. Here the CDR3 DNA reads TGCGCCAGCAGCCACGGGGGAGTGGCTGAAGCTTTCTTT. It specifies CASSHGGVAEAFF.

This rearrangement joins TRBV25-1 to TRBJ2-3; D is possibly TRBD1 (6 bases). This CDR3 has 15 amino acids. V was clipped by 6 bases and J by 1 base, with 14 bases between them. Germline V gene lookup returns CDR1 MGHDK and CDR2 SYGVNS. The CDR3 region has the DNA TGTGCCAGCAGCCTTTCGGACAGACGCACAGATACGCAGTATTTT. It translates to CASSLSDRRTDTQYF.

The chain uses TRBV5-4 and TRBJ1-1; no definite D call. Germline V CDR1 and CDR2: SGHNT, YYREEE (reference sequence). There are 14 residues in the CDR3. V was pared by 2 bases and J by 1 base, with 9 bases between. The CDR3 protein is CASSLAASNTEAFF. Written as DNA, the CDR3 is TGTGCCAGCAGCTTAGCGGCTTCGAACACTGAAGCTTTCTTT.

The gene calls are TRBV9 and TRBJ2-7, with 9 bases aligning to TRBD2. V shed 0 bases, J shed 6 bases, and the junction held 4 bases outside the gene matches. This CDR3 is built from 14 residues. Germline CDR1 and CDR2: SGDLS and YYNGEE. CDR3 DNA: TGTGCCAGCAGCGTAGTCGGGACTAGCAGCGAGCAGTACTTC. Residues: CASSVVGTSSEQYF.

This chain links TRBV7-6 with TRBJ2-7; perhaps TRBD1 as D (6 bases). The V and J ends lost 1 base and 4 bases respectively, with 23 bases between them. The CDR3 spans 18 residues. Per germline, CDR1 SGHVS and CDR2 FNYEAQ. The CDR3 protein is CASSLGAGYRAQLYEQYF. CDR3 sequence (DNA): TGTGCCAGCAGCTTAGGGGCGGGCTACAGGGCTCAACTATACGAGCAGTACTTC.

As DNA, the CDR3 is TGTGCAAGTCGCTTAGGTACTGAGCTCCTTACTCACTCCGTTCAGCCCCAGCATTTT. Its translation: CASRLGTELLTHSVQPQHF. V gene TRBV12-2 combines with J gene TRBJ1-5. TRBV12-2 counts as a pseudogene. This CDR3 has 19 amino acids.

CDR3 amino acids: CASQDLGGESYGYTF. The CDR3 DNA follows: TGTGCCAGCCAAGACCTAGGGGGAGAATCCTATGGCTACACCTTC. This chain uses TRBV7-9 with TRBJ1-2; tentative D call: TRBD1 (6 bases). V gave up 8 bases and J gave up 4 bases, with 20 bases separating them. The length of the CDR3 is 15 residues. Looked up from germline, CDR1 is SEHNR and CDR2 is FQNEAQ (reference sequence).

The rearrangement links TRBV5-4 to TRBJ1-3; 7 nucleotides match TRBD1. Per germline, CDR1 SGHNT and CDR2 YYREEE (reference sequence). With 2 bases clipped from V and 4 bases from J, the junction kept 3 bases outside the gene matches. CDR3 size: 14 residues. CDR3 loop: CASSLQGTGNTIYF. DNA of the CDR3: TGTGCCAGCAGCTTACAGGGGACCGGAAACACCATATATTTT.

V and J are TRBV14 and TRBJ1-6; D is unclear. Trimming left V 9 bases short and J 10 bases short, with 16 bases between. The CDR3 has 13 residues. Germline V CDR1 and CDR2: SGHDN, FVKESK. CDR3 sequence: CASNYGVGSPLHF. In DNA form, the CDR3 reads TGTGCCAGTAATTACGGGGTAGGATCACCCCTCCACTTT. Supplemented by reference TRBV14 and TRBJ1-6, the full variable domain reads EAGVTQFPSHSVIEKGQTVTLRCDPISGHDNLYWYRRVMGKEIKFLLHFVKESKQDESGMPNNRFLAERTGGTYSTLKVQPAELEDSGVYFCASNYGVGSPLHFGNGTRLTVT.

This sequence joins TRBV28 and TRBJ1-2; no firm D call. The V gene's germline CDR1 is MDHEN and CDR2 SYDVKM. Trimming pared 2 bases from V and 4 bases from J, leaving 5 bases between. This CDR3 comprises 12 residues. CDR3 amino acids: CASSLPGYGYTF. CDR3 in DNA: TGTGCCAGCAGTTTACCCGGCTATGGCTACACCTTC.

This rearrangement joins TRBV9 to TRBJ1-3; D uncertain. Germline values: CDR1 SGDLS, CDR2 YYNGEE. V was cut by 3 bases and J by 3 bases, with 16 bases left in between. This CDR3 is 16 amino acids long. Here the CDR3 reads CASSGRPVTNGNTIYF. In DNA, the CDR3 is TGTGCCAGCAGCGGTCGGCCCGTCACTAATGGAAACACCATATATTTT.

The CDR3 DNA is TGTGCCAGTCACCCCGCAGGCAAAGGCAATGAGCAGTTCTTC. Its translation is CASHPAGKGNEQFF. V gene TRBV6-5 combines with J gene TRBJ2-1; no definite D call. Germline V gene data show CDR1 as MNHEY and CDR2 as SVGAGI. The CDR3 runs 14 residues. V gave up 9 bases and J gave up 6 bases, with 18 bases separating them.

V usage is TRBV6-5 and J usage is TRBJ2-3; tentatively, D is TRBD2 (6 bases). This CDR3 region has 15 residues. CDR1 is MNHEY and CDR2 is SVGAGI in the germline V gene. Trimming cost V 7 bases and J 4 bases, with 18 bases left between them. The CDR3 DNA is TGTGCCAGCATGTGGAATCCGGGGGTCCCAGATACGCAGTATTTT. Translation gives CASMWNPGVPDTQYF.

V is TRBV2 and J is TRBJ2-5, with 8 bases that match TRBD2. The closer fit of TRBJ2-7 to the DNA end suggests the J call may be wrong. Germline assignment: CDR1 SNHLY and CDR2 FYNNEI. This CDR3 region has 15 residues. As DNA, the CDR3 is TGTGCCAGCAGTGAAGGTCCGGGGGGGCCGGACGAGCAGTACTTC. As protein: CASSEGPGGPDEQYF.

The chain combines TRBV4-2 with TRBJ1-2, with D possibly matching TRBD1 (6 bases). CDR3 length: 16 residues. V dropped 0 bases and J dropped 5 bases, with 16 bases sitting between them. Per the germline V gene, CDR1 is LGHNA and CDR2 is YNFKEQ. CDR3 residues: CASSQDLTGSGYGYTF. DNA for the CDR3: TGTGCCAGCAGCCAAGATCTTACAGGGTCGGGGTATGGCTACACCTTC.

This clone was seen a single time. V usage is TRBV19 and J usage is TRBJ2-2; D is possibly TRBD1 (6 bases). The CDR3 is 15 residues long. The germline V gene encodes CDR1 LNHDA and CDR2 SQIVND (reference sequence). CDR3 DNA sequence: TGTGTCAGATCTGAGGGACAAACCTACACCGGGGAGCTGTTTTTT. Its translation is CVRSEGQTYTGELFF. Together with reference TRBV19 and TRBJ2-2, the CDR3 gives the full variable domain: DGGITQSPKYLFRKEGQNVTLSCEQNLNHDAMYWYRQDPGQGLRLIYYSQIVNDFQKGDIAEGYSVSREKKESFPLTVTSAQKNPTAFYLCVRSEGQTYTGELFFGEGSRLTVL.

In regard to this clone: This CDR3 is missing its conserved last phenylalanine or tryptophan, likely due to a read error. The V gene is TRBV5-6, the J gene TRBJ2-3, with D hard to call. The CDR3 extends over 16 amino acids. The ends were cut back, 3 bases at V and 0 bases at J, with 14 bases in the middle. CDR1 and CDR2 (germline): SGHDT, YYEEEE. The CDR3 here is CASSSFEETSTDTQYL. CDR3 nucleotide sequence: TGTGCCAGCAGCTCGTTCGAAGAGACTAGCACAGATACGCAGTATCTT.

The rearrangement uses TRBV19 and TRBJ2-3; 10 bases agree with TRBD2. This CDR3 is 17 amino acids long. V shed 3 bases, J shed 2 bases, and the junction held 8 bases outside the gene matches. Germline CDR1 reads LNHDA; CDR2 reads SQIVND (reference sequence). The CDR3, as DNA: TGTGCCAGTAGTATCCGATTACTAGCGGGGCCCACAGATACGCAGTATTTT. Protein product: CASSIRLLAGPTDTQYF. Full variable domain (outside the CDR3, taken from reference TRBV19 and TRBJ2-3): DGGITQSPKYLFRKEGQNVTLSCEQNLNHDAMYWYRQDPGQGLRLIYYSQIVNDFQKGDIAEGYSVSREKKESFPLTVTSAQKNPTAFYLCASSIRLLAGPTDTQYFGPGTRLTVL.

J is TRBJ1-1 and V is TRBV5-8, with 7 bases aligning to TRBD1. V was clipped by 3 bases and J by 2 bases; unmatched bases: 7. Germline lookup yields CDR1 SGHTS and CDR2 YDEGEE. This CDR3 has 15 residues. CDR3 amino acids: CASSSWTGQNTEAFF. The CDR3 nucleotides are TGTGCCAGCAGCTCGTGGACAGGACAAAACACTGAAGCTTTCTTT. The full variable domain, with the rest looked up from reference TRBV5-8 and TRBJ1-1, is EAGVTQSPTHLIKTRGQQATLRCSPISGHTSVYWYQQALGLGLQFLLWYDEGEERNRGNFPPRFSGRQFPNYSSELNVNALELEDSALYLCASSSWTGQNTEAFFGQGTRLTVV.

The chain has TRBV5-1 and TRBJ1-1, with 8 nucleotides matching TRBD1. V shed 2 bases and J 1 base; nucleotides not matched to a gene: 10. This CDR3 has 17 residues. From germline, CDR1 is SGHRS and CDR2 YFSETQ. For the CDR3, the DNA is TGCGCCAGCAGCTTTACAGGGGGGGGCGACGGGAACACTGAAGCTTTCTTT. Translating gives CASSFTGGGDGNTEAFF.

The chain has TRBV5-4 and TRBJ1-3, with 7 positions matching TRBD1. Germline V gene sequence: CDR1 SGHNT, CDR2 YYREEE (reference sequence). V gave up 0 bases and J gave up 0 bases; unmatched junction bases: 3. CDR3 length equals 16 residues. The CDR3 DNA reads as TGTGCCAGCAGCTTGGACGGACAGGTCTCTGGAAACACCATATATTTT. Translating it yields CASSLDGQVSGNTIYF. Full variable domain (rest looked up from reference TRBV5-4 and TRBJ1-3): ETGVTQSPTHLIKTRGQQVTLRCSSQSGHNTVSWYQQALGQGPQFIFQYYREEENGRGNFPPRFSGLQFPNYSSELNVNALELDDSALYLCASSLDGQVSGNTIYFGEGSWLTVV.

The V gene is TRBV4-3, the J gene TRBJ1-3; TRBD1 matches 7 bases. CDR3 length: 13 residues. Unmatched junction bases numbered 4, after V lost 0 bases and J lost 11 bases. Per germline, CDR1 LGHNA and CDR2 YSLEER. CDR3 protein: CASSQDQGDAIYF. CDR3 coding DNA: TGCGCCAGCAGCCAAGATCAGGGGGACGCCATATATTTT.